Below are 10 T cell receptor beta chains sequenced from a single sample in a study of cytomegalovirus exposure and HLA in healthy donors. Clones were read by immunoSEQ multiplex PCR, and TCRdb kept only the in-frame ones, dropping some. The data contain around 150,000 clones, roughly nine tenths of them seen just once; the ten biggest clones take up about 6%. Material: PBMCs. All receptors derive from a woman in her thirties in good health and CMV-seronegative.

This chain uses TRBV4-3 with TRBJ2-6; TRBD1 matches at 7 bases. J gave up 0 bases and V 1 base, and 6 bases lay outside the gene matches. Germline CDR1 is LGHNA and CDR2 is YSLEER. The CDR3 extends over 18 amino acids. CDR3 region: CASSQAGQLSSGANVLTF. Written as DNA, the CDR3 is TGCGCCAGCAGCCAAGCGGGACAGCTAAGCTCTGGGGCCAACGTCCTGACTTTC.

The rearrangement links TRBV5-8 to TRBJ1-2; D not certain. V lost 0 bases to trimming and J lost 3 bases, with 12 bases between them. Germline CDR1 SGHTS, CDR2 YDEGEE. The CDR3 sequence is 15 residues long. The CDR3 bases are TGTGCCAGCAGCTTGGCCTCTAGGGTGGACTATGGCTACACCTTC. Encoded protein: CASSLASRVDYGYTF.

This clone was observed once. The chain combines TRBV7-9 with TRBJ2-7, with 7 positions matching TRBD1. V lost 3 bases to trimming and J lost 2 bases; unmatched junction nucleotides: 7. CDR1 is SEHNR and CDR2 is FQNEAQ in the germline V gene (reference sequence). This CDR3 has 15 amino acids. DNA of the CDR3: TGTGCCAGCAGCTTCGCGTCGGGACAGCCCTACGAGCAGTACTTC. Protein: CASSFASGQPYEQYF. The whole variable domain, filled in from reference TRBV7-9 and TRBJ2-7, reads DTGVSQNPRHKITKRGQNVTFRCDPISEHNRLYWYRQTLGQGPEFLTYFQNEAQLEKSRLLSDRFSAERPKGSFSTLEIQRTEQGDSAMYLCASSFASGQPYEQYFGPGTRLTVT.

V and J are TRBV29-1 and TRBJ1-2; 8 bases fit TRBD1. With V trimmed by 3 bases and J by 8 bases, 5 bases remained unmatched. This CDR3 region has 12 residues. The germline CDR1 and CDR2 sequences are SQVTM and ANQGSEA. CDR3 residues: CSVDDRGGGYTF. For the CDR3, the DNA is TGCAGCGTTGATGACAGGGGAGGAGGCTACACCTTC.

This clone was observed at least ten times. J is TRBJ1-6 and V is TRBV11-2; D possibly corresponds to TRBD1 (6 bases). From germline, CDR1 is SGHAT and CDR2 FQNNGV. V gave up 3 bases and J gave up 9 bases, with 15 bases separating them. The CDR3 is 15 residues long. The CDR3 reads CASSLEGGSGSPLHF. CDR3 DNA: TGTGCCAGCAGCTTGGAAGGGGGAAGTGGTTCACCCCTCCACTTT.

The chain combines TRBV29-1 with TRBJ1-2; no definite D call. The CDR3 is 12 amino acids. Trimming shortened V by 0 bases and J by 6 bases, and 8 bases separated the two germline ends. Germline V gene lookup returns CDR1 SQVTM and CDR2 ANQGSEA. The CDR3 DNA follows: TGCAGCGTTGAAGATTCACAGAATGGCTACACCTTC. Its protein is CSVEDSQNGYTF.

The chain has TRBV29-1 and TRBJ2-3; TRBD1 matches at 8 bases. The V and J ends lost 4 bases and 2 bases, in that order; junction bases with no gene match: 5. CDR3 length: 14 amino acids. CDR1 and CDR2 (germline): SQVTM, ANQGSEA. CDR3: CSVGGGQVTDTQYF. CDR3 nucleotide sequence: TGCAGCGTTGGTGGGGGACAGGTCACAGATACGCAGTATTTT.

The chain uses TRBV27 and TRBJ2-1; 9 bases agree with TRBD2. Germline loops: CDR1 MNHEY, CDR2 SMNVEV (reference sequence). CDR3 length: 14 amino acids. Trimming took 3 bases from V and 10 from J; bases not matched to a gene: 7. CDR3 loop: CASSLRRGGGEQFF. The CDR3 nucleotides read TGTGCCAGCAGTTTGAGGCGGGGGGGCGGGGAGCAGTTCTTC.

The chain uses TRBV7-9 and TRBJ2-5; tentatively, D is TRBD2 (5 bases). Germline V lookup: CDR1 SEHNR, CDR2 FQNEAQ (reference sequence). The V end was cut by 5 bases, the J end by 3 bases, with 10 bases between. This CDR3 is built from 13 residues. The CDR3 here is CASSPIGEETQYF. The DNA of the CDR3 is TGTGCCAGCAGCCCCATCGGGGAAGAGACCCAGTACTTC.

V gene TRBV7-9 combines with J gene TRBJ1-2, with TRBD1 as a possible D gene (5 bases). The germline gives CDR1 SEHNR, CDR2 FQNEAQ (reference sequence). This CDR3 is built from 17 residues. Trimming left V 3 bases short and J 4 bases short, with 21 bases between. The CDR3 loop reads CASSFRPVGRGFYGYTF. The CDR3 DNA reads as TGTGCCAGCAGCTTTAGACCCGTGGGGAGGGGATTCTATGGCTACACCTTC.